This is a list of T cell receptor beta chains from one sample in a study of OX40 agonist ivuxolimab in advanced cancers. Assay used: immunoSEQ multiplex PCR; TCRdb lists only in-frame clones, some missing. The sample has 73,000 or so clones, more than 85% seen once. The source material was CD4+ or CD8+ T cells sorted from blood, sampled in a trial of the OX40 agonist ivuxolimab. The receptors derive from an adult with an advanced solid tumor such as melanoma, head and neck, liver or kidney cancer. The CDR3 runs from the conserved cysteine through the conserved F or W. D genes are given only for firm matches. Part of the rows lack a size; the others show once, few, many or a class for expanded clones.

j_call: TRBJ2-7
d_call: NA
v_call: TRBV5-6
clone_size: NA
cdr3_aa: CASSLGGWEQYF
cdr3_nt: TGTGCCAGCAGCTTGGGCGGCTGGGAGCAGTACTTC

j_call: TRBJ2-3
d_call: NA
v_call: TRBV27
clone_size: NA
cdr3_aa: CASSSLESTDTQYF
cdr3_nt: TGTGCCAGCAGTTCGCTAGAAAGCACAGATACGCAGTATTTT

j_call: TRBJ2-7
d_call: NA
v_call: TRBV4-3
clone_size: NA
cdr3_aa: CASSQGVRYEQYF
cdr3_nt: TGCGCCAGCAGCCAAGGCGTTAGGTACGAGCAGTACTTC

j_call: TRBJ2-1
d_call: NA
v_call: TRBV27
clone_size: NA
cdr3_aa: CASSPPPTDPTLGSYNEQFF
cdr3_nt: TGTGCCAGCAGTCCGCCTCCGACAGACCCCACGTTGGGATCCTACAATGAGCAGTTCTTC

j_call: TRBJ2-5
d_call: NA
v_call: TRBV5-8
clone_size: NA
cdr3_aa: CASSSPSVLQETQYF
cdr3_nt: TGTGCCAGCAGCTCCCCCTCGGTACTCCAAGAGACCCAGTACTTC

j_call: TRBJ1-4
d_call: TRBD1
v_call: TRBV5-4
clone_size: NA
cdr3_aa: CASSRDRGTTNEKLFF
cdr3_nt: TGTGCCAGCAGTCGCGACAGGGGCACAACTAATGAAAAACTGTTTTTT

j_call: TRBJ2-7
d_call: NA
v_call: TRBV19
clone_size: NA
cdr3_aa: CASSTGTSYEQYF
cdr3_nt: TGTGCCAGTAGTACCGGGACCTCCTACGAGCAGTACTTC

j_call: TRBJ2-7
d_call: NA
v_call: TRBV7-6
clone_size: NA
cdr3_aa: CASSPAAGGDEQYF
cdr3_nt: TGTGCCAGCAGCCCGGCTGCAGGGGGGGACGAGCAGTACTTC

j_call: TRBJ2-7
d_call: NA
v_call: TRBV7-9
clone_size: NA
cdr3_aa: CASSLVGPRFAPSEQYF
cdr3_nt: TGTGCCAGCAGCTTAGTGGGACCTCGTTTCGCCCCCTCCGAGCAGTACTTC

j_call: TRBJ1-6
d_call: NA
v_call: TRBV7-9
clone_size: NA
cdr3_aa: CASSPTPMSYNSPLHF
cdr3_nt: TGTGCCAGCAGCCCCACCCCGATGTCCTATAATTCACCCCTCCACTTT

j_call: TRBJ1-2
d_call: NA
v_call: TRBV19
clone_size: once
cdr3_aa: CASSPGTSYGYTF
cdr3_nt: TGTGCCAGTAGTCCAGGGACTTCCTATGGCTACACCTTC

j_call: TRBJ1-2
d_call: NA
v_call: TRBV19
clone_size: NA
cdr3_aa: CAGLIGPKEDYGYTF
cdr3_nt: TGTGCCGGGTTGATCGGGCCCAAGGAGGACTATGGCTACACCTTC

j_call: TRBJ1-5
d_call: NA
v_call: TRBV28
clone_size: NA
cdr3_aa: CASGLIDQPQHF
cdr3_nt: TGTGCCAGCGGACTGATTGATCAGCCCCAGCATTTT

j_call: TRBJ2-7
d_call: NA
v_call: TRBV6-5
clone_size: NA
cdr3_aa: CASRHRSPYEQYF
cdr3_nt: TGTGCCAGCAGACACAGGTCACCCTACGAGCAGTACTTC

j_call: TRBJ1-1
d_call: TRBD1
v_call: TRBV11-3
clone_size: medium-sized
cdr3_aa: CASSSDRPVSEGEAFF
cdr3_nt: TGTGCCAGCAGCTCGGACAGGCCGGTATCAGAGGGTGAAGCTTTCTTT

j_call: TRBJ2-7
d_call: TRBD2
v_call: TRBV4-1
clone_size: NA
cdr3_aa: CASSLAAGGPYEQYF
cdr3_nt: TGCGCCAGCAGCCTAGCAGCGGGGGGACCCTACGAGCAGTACTTC

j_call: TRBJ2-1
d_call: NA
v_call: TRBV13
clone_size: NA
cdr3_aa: CASSLKLSSYNEQFF
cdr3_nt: TGTGCCAGCAGCTTAAAGTTAAGCTCCTACAATGAGCAGTTCTTC

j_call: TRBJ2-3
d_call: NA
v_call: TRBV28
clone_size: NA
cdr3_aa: CASSFWTDTQYF
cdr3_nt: TGTGCCAGCAGTTTCTGGACAGATACGCAGTATTTT

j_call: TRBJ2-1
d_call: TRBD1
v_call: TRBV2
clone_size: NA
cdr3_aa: CAILGQGIDEQFF
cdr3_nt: TGTGCCATCCTCGGACAGGGGATCGATGAGCAGTTCTTC

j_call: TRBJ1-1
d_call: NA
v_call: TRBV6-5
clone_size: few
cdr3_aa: CASSYLTGNTEAFF
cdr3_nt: TGTGCCAGCAGTTACCTGACAGGGAACACTGAAGCTTTCTTT

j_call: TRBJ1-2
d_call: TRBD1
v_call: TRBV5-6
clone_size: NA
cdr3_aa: CASSSRDRDGYTF
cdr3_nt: TGTGCCAGCAGCTCGAGAGACAGGGATGGCTACACCTTC

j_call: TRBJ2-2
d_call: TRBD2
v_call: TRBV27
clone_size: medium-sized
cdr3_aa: CASSLLASGALTNTGELFF
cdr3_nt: TGTGCCAGCAGTTTATTGGCTAGCGGGGCCCTTACGAACACCGGGGAGCTGTTTTTT

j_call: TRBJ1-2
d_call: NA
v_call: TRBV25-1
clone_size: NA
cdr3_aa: CASSEGSEGRSGYTF
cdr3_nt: TGTGCCAGCAGTGAAGGTTCGGAGGGGAGAAGCGGCTACACCTTC

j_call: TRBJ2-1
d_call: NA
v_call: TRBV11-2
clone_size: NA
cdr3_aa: CASSLVLLSSYNEQFF
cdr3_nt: TGTGCCAGCAGCTTAGTTCTGCTGAGCTCCTACAATGAGCAGTTCTTC

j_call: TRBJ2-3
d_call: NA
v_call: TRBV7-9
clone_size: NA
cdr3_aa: CASSLKSTDTQYF
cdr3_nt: TGTGCCAGCAGCCTAAAAAGCACAGATACGCAGTATTTT

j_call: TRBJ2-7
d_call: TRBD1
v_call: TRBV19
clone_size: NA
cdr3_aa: CASSIDPGQGAGEQYF
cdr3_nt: TGTGCCAGTAGTATTGACCCGGGTCAGGGGGCTGGCGAGCAGTACTTC

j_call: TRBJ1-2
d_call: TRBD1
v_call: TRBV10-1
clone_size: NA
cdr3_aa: CASRLGIPGQASNYGYTF
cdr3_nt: TGCGCCAGCAGGCTAGGGATACCGGGACAGGCCTCTAACTATGGCTACACCTTC

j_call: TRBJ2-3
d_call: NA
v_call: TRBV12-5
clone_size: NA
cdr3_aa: CASGFSLDTQYF
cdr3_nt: TGTGCTAGTGGTTTCTCGCTGGATACGCAGTATTTT

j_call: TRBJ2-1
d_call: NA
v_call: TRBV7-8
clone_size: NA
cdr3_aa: CASSSEYNEQFF
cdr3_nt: TGTGCCAGCAGTTCAGAGTACAATGAGCAGTTCTTC

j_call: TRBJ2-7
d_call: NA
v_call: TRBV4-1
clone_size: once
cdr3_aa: CASSQGPYEQYF
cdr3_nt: TGCGCCAGCAGCCAAGGACCCTACGAGCAGTACTTC

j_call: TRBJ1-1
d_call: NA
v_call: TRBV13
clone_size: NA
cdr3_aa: CASSIGTDEAFF
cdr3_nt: TGTGCCAGCAGCATAGGGACGGATGAAGCTTTCTTT

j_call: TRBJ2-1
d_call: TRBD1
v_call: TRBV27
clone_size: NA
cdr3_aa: CASTSGTGGRNEQFF
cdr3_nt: TGTGCCAGCACCTCTGGGACAGGGGGCAGGAATGAGCAGTTCTTC

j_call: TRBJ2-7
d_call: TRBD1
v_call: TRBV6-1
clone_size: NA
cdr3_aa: CASSDGQGISYEQYF
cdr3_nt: TGTGCCAGCAGTGACGGACAGGGGATTTCCTACGAGCAGTACTTC

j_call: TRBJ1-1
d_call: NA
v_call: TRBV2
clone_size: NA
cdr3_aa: CASSDRPVEAFF
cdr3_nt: TGTGCCAGCAGCGACAGGCCAGTTGAAGCTTTCTTT

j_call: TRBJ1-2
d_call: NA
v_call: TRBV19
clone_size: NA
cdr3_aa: CASSMGGYGYTF
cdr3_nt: TGTGCCAGTAGTATGGGCGGCTATGGCTACACCTTC

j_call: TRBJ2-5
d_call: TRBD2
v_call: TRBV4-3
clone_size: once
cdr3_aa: CASSQEFRGGETQYF
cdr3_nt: TGCGCCAGCAGCCAAGAGTTCCGGGGGGGAGAGACCCAGTACTTC

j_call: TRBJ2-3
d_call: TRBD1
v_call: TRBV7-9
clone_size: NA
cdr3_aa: CASRTGADTQYF
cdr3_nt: TGTGCCAGCAGGACAGGGGCAGATACGCAGTATTTT

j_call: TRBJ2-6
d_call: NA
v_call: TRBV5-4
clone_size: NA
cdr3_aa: CASSLTGGAIGANVLTF
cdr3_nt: TGTGCCAGCAGCTTGACGGGGGGCGCGATTGGGGCCAACGTCCTGACTTTC

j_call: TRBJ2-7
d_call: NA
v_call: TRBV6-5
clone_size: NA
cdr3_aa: CASSQVLESYEQYF
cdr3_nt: TGTGCCAGCAGTCAGGTACTAGAATCCTACGAGCAGTACTTC

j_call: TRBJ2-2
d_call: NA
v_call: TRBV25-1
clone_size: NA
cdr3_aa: CASSPPPGELFF
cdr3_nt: TGTGCCAGCAGTCCCCCCCCCGGGGAGCTGTTTTTT

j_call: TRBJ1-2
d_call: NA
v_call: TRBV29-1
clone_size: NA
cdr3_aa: CSAPWTDGYTF
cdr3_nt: TGCAGCGCCCCCTGGACAGATGGCTACACCTTC

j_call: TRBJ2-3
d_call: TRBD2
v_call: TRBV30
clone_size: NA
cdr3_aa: CAWSVAGGVGDTQYF
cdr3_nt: TGTGCCTGGAGCGTAGCGGGGGGGGTGGGAGATACGCAGTATTTT

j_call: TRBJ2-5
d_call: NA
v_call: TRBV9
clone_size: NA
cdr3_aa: CASSPLRGTLGETQYF
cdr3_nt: TGTGCCAGCAGCCCACTTAGGGGGACTTTGGGTGAGACCCAGTACTTC

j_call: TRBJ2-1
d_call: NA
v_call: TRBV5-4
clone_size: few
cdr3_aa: CASSLVGANEQFF
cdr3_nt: TGTGCCAGCAGCTTGGTCGGGGCAAATGAGCAGTTCTTC

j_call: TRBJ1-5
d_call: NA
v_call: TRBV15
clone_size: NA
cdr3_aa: CATSSHEGSNQPQHF
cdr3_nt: TGTGCCACCAGCAGCCACGAGGGGAGCAATCAGCCCCAGCATTTT

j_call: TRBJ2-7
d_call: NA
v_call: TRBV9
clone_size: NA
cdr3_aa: CASSVVGGPYEQYF
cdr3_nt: TGTGCCAGCAGCGTAGTAGGGGGGCCCTACGAGCAGTACTTC

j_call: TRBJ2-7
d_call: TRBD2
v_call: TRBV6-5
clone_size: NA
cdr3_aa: CATGGGSYEQYF
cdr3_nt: TGTGCCACCGGGGGGGGCTCCTACGAGCAGTACTTC

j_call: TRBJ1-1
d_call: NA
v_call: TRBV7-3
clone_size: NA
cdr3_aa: CASSVDGLNTEAFF
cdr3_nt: TGTGCCAGCAGCGTGGACGGTCTGAACACTGAAGCTTTCTTT

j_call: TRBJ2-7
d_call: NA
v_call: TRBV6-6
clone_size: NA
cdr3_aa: CASSYSALGQYF
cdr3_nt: TGTGCCAGCAGTTACTCAGCCTTGGGGCAGTACTTC

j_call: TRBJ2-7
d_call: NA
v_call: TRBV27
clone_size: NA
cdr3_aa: CASSLTATYEQYF
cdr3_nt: TGTGCCAGCAGTCTAACAGCAACCTACGAGCAGTACTTC